This T cell receptor (beta chain) was identified in a study of early T cells in non-severe SARS-CoV-2 infection. Overall study: Bulk RNA taken from unsorted whole blood was sequenced, leaving chains unpaired.

In its sample, this clonotype was seen many times. Its antigen is currently unknown. Study results and caveats: Lookups in VDJdb leaned toward anti-spike CD8 responses and missed private and CD4 specificities.

Germline-derived CDR1 and CDR2 are SGHAT and FQNNGV. J was trimmed by 1 base and V by 6 bases; bases with no gene match: 8. The CDR3 contains 15 residues. Unique molecular identifiers were affixed to single, distinct cDNA molecules. TCRdb re-called the 5' RACE reads with MiXCR, one entry per CDR3 protein. This table has around 70,000 distinct CDR3 sequences, roughly a tenth appearing once. V is TRBV11-2 and J is TRBJ2-5; TRBD1 matches 7 bases. The specimen was whole blood. This sequence originates from an adult who was a healthcare worker with PCR-confirmed SARS-CoV-2 infection or an uninfected control (not recorded which). CDR3 sequence: CASRLRDRVQETQYF. CDR3 DNA sequence: TGTGCCAGCAGACTTAGGGACAGAGTCCAAGAGACCCAGTACTTC.